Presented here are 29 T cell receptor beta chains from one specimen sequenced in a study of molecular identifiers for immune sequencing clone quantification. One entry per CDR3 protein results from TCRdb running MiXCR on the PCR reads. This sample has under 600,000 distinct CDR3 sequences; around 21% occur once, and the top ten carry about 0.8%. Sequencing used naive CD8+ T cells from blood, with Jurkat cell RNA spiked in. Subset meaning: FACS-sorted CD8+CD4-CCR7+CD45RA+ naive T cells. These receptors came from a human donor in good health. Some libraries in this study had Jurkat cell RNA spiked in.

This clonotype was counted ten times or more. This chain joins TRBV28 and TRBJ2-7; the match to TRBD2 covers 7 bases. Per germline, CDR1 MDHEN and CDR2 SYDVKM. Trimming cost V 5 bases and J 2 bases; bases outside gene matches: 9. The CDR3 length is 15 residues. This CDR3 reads CASSKLAVIPYEQYF. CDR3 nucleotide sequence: TGTGCCAGCAGTAAGCTAGCGGTTATTCCCTACGAGCAGTACTTC. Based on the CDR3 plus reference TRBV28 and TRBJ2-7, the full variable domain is DVKVTQSSRYLVKRTGEKVFLECVQDMDHENMFWYRQDPGLGLRLIYFSYDVKMKEKGDIPEGYSVSREKKERFSLILESASTNQTSMYLCASSKLAVIPYEQYFGPGTRLTVT.

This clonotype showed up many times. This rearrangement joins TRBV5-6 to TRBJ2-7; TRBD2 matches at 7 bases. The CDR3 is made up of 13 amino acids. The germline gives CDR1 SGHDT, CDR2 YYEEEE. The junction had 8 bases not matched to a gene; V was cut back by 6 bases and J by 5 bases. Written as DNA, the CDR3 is TGTGCCAGCAATCCGAGCGGGGCCAACGAGCAGTACTTC. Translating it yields CASNPSGANEQYF.

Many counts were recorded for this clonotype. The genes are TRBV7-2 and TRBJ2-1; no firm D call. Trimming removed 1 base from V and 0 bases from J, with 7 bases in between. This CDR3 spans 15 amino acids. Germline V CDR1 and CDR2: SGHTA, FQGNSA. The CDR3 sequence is CASSLVPSSYNEQFF. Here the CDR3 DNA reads TGTGCCAGCAGCTTAGTTCCGAGCTCCTACAATGAGCAGTTCTTC. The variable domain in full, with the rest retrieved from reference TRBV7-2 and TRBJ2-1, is GAGVSQSPSNKVTEKGKDVELRCDPISGHTALYWYRQSLGQGLEFLIYFQGNSAPDKSGLPSDRFSAERTGGSVSTLTIQRTQQEDSAVYLCASSLVPSSYNEQFFGPGTRLTVL.

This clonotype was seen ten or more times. As DNA, the CDR3 is TGTGCCAGCAGCGTAGCTAGCGGGGGAAAAGAGACCCAGTACTTC. Protein sequence: CASSVASGGKETQYF. This chain joins TRBV9 and TRBJ2-5; 10 nucleotides line up with TRBD2. Looked up from germline, CDR1 is SGDLS and CDR2 is YYNGEE. The CDR3 extends over 15 amino acids. V lost 0 bases and J lost 3; bases outside the gene matches: 2. Together with reference TRBV9 and TRBJ2-5, the CDR3 gives the full variable domain: DSGVTQTPKHLITATGQRVTLRCSPRSGDLSVYWYQQSLDQGLQFLIQYYNGEERAKGNILERFSAQQFPDLHSELNLSSLELGDSALYFCASSVASGGKETQYFGPGTRLLVL.

In nucleotides, the CDR3 is TGTGCCAGCAGTTTGACAGGCAGTGAGCAGTTCTTC. Protein product: CASSLTGSEQFF. The chain links TRBV12-3 or TRBV12-4 to TRBJ2-1; TRBD1 is a possible D gene (6 bases). V was cut by 3 bases and J by 9 bases, with 9 bases left in between. The CDR3 consists of 12 residues.

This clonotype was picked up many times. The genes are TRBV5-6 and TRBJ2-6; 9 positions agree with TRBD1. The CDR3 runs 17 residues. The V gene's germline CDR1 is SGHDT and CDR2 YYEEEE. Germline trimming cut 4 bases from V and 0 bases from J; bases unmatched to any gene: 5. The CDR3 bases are TGTGCCAGCAGCGCGGGACAGGGATACTCTGGGGCCAACGTCCTGACTTTC. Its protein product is CASSAGQGYSGANVLTF. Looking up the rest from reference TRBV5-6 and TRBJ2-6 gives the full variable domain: DAGVTQSPTHLIKTRGQQVTLRCSPKSGHDTVSWYQQALGQGPQFIFQYYEEEERQRGNFPDRFSGHQFPNYSSELNVNALLLGDSALYLCASSAGQGYSGANVLTFGAGSRLTVL.

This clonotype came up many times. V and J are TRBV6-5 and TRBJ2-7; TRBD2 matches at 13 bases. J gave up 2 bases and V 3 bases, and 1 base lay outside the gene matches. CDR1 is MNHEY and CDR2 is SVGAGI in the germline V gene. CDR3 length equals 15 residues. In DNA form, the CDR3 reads TGTGCCAGCAGTTATGGACTAGCGGGAGCCTACGAGCAGTACTTC. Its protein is CASSYGLAGAYEQYF.

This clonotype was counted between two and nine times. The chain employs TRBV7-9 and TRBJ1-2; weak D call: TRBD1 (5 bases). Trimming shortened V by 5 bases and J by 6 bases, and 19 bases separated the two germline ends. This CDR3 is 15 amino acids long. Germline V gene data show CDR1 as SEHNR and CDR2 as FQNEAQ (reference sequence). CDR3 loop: CASSQRGQGLNGYTF. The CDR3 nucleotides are TGTGCCAGCAGCCAGAGGGGTCAGGGACTGAATGGCTACACCTTC.

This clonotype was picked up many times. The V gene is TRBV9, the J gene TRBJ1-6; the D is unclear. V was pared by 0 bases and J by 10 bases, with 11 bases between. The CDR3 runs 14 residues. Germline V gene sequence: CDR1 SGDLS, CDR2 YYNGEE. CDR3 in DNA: TGTGCCAGCAGCGTAGGGGTTGTTGGATCACCCCTCCACTTT. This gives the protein CASSVGVVGSPLHF.

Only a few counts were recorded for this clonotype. The CDR3 loop reads CASSVAGVETQYF. The DNA of the CDR3 is TGTGCCAGTAGTGTCGCAGGGGTGGAGACCCAGTACTTC. This chain uses TRBV19 with TRBJ2-5, with TRBD1 as a possible D gene (6 bases). The CDR3 extends over 13 amino acids. CDR1 and CDR2 from the germline V gene are LNHDA and SQIVND (reference sequence). Trimming removed 5 bases from V and 5 bases from J, with 12 bases in between.

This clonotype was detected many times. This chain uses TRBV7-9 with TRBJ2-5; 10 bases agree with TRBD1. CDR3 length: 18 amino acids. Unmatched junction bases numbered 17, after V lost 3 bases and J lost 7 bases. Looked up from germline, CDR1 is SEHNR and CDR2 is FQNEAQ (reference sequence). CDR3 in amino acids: CASSLRPTGTGVQVTQYF. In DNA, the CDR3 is TGTGCCAGCAGCTTGCGGCCAACCGGGACAGGGGTTCAGGTGACCCAGTACTTC.

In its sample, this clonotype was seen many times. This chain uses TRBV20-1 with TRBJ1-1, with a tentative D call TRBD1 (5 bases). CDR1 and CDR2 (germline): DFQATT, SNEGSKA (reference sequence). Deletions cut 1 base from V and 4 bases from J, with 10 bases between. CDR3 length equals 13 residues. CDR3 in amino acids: CSARGYGGTEAFF. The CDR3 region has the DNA TGCAGTGCTAGAGGTTATGGGGGCACTGAAGCTTTCTTT.

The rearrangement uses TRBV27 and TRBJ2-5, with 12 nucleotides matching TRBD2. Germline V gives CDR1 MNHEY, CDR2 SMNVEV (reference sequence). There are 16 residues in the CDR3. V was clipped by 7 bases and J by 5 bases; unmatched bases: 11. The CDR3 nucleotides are TGTGCCAGCAATACCGGACTAGCGGGGTGGGGTGAGACCCAGTACTTC. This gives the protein CASNTGLAGWGETQYF.

The CDR3: CATSRDLSGDEQYF. DNA for the CDR3: TGTGCCACCAGCAGAGATCTCTCAGGGGACGAGCAGTACTTC. J is TRBJ2-7 and V is TRBV15, with D perhaps TRBD1 (6 bases). Deletions cut 0 bases from V and 5 bases from J, with 11 bases between. Germline CDR1 and CDR2: LNHNV and YYDKDF (reference sequence). This CDR3 contains 14 residues.

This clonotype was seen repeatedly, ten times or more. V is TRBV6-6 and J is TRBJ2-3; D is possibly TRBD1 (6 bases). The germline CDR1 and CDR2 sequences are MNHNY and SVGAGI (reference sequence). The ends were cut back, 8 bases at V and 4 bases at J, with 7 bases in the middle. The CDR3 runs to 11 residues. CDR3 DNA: TGTGCCAGCGAGGGGGCAGATACGCAGTATTTT. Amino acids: CASEGADTQYF.

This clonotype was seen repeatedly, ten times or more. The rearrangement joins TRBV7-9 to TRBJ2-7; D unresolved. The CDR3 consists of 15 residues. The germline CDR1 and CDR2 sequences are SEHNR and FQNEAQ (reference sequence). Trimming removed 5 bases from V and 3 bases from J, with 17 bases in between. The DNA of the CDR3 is TGTGCCAGCAGCAACCTTGTCAATGGAGTCTACGAGCAGTACTTC. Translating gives CASSNLVNGVYEQYF.

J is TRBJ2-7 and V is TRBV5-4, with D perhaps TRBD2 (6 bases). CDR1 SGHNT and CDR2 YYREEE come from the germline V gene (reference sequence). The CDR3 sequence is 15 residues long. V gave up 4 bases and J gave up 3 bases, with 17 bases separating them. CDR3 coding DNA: TGTGCCAGCAGCGGACGGACCGGGGGAGACTACGAGCAGTACTTC. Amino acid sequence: CASSGRTGGDYEQYF.

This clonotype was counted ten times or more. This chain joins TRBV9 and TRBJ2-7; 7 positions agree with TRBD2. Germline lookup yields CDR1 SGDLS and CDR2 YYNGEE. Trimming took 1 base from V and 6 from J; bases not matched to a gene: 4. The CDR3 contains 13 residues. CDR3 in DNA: TGTGCCAGCAGCGTAAACGGCGGGGGCGAGCAGTACTTC. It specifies CASSVNGGGEQYF.

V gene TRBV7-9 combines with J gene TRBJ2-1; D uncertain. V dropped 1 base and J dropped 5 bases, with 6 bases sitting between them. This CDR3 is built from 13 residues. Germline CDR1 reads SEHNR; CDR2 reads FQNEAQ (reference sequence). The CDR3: CASSLVVDNEQFF. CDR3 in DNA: TGTGCCAGCAGCTTAGTTGTAGACAATGAGCAGTTCTTC.

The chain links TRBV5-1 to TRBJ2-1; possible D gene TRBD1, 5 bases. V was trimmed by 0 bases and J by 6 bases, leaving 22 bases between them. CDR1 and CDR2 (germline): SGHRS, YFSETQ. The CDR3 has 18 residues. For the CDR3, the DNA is TGCGCCAGCAGCTTGGCTCCTTCATCAAGGGGTCTCATCAATGAGCAGTTCTTC. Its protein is CASSLAPSSRGLINEQFF.

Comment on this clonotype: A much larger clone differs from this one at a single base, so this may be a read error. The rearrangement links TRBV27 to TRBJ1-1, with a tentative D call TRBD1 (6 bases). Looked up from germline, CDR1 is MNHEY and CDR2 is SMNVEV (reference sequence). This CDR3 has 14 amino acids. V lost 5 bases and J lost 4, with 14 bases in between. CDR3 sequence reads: CASSPAGTFTEAFF. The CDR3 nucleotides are TGTGCCAGCAGTCCCGCCGGGACATTCACTGAAGCTTTCTTT.

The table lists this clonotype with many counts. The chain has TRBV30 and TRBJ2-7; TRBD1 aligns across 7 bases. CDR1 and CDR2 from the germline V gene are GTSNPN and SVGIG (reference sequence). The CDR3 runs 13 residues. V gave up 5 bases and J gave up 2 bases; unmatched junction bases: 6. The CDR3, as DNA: TGTGCCTGGGAGGGACAGCCGACCTACGAGCAGTACTTC. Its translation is CAWEGQPTYEQYF.

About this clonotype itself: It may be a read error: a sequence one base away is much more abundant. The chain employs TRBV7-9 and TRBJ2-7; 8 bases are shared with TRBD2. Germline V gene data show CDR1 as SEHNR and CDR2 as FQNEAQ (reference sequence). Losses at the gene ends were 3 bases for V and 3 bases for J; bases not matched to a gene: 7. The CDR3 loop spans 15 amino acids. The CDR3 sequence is CASSFDSSGYYEQYF. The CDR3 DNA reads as TGTGCCAGCAGCTTTGATTCTAGCGGGTACTACGAGCAGTACTTC.

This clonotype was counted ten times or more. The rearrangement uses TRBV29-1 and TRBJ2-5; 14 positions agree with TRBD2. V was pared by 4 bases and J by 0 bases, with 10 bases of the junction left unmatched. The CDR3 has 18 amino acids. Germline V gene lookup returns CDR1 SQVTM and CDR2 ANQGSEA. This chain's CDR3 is CSVAGRLAGGVYQETQYF. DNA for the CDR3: TGCAGCGTTGCAGGGAGACTAGCGGGGGGGGTGTACCAAGAGACCCAGTACTTC. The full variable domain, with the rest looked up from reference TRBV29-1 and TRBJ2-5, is SAVISQKPSRDICQRGTSLTIQCQVDSQVTMMFWYRQQPGQSLTLIATANQGSEATYESGFVIDKFPISRPNLTFSTLTVSNMSPEDSSIYLCSVAGRLAGGVYQETQYFGPGTRLLVL.

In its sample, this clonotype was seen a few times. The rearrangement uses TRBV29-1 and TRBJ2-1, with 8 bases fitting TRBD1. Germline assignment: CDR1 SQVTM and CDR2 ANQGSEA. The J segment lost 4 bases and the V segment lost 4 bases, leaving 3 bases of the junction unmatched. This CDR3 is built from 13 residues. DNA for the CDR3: TGCAGCGTTGCAGGGGGCAGATACAATGAGCAGTTCTTC. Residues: CSVAGGRYNEQFF.

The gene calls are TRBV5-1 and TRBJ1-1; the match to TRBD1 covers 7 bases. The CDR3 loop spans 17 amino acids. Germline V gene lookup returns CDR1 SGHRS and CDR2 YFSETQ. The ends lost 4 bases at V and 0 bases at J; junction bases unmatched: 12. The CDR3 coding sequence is TGCGCCAGCAGCGAACAGGGGACACTCTTAATGAACACTGAAGCTTTCTTT. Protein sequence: CASSEQGTLLMNTEAFF. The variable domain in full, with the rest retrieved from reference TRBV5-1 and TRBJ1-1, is KAGVTQTPRYLIKTRGQQVTLSCSPISGHRSVSWYQQTPGQGLQFLFEYFSETQRNKGNFPGRFSGRQFSNSRSEMNVSTLELGDSALYLCASSEQGTLLMNTEAFFGQGTRLTVV.

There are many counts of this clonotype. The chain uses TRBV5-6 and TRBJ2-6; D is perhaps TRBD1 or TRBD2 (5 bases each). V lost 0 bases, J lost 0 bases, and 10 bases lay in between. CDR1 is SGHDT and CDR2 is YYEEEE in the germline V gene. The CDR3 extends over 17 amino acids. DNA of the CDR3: TGTGCCAGCAGCTTGGCTGGGGGATTCTCTGGGGCCAACGTCCTGACTTTC. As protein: CASSLAGGFSGANVLTF.

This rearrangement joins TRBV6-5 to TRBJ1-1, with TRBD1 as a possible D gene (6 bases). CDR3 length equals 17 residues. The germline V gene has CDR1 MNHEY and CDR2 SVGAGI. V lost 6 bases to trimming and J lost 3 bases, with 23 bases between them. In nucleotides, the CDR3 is TGTGCCAGCAGACACCTGAGGGGGAGGGTGGAAGACACTGAAGCTTTCTTT. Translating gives CASRHLRGRVEDTEAFF.

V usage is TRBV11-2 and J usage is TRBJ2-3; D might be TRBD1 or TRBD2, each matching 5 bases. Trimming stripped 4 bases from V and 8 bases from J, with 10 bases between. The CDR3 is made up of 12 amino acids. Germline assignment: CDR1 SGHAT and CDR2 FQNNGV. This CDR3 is CASSWGPGTQYF. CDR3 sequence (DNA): TGTGCCAGCAGCTGGGGACCAGGTACGCAGTATTTT. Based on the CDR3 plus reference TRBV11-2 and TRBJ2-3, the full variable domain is EAGVAQSPRYKIIEKRQSVAFWCNPISGHATLYWYQQILGQGPKLLIQFQNNGVVDDSQLPKDRFSAERLKGVDSTLKIQPAKLEDSAVYLCASSWGPGTQYFGPGTRLTVL.